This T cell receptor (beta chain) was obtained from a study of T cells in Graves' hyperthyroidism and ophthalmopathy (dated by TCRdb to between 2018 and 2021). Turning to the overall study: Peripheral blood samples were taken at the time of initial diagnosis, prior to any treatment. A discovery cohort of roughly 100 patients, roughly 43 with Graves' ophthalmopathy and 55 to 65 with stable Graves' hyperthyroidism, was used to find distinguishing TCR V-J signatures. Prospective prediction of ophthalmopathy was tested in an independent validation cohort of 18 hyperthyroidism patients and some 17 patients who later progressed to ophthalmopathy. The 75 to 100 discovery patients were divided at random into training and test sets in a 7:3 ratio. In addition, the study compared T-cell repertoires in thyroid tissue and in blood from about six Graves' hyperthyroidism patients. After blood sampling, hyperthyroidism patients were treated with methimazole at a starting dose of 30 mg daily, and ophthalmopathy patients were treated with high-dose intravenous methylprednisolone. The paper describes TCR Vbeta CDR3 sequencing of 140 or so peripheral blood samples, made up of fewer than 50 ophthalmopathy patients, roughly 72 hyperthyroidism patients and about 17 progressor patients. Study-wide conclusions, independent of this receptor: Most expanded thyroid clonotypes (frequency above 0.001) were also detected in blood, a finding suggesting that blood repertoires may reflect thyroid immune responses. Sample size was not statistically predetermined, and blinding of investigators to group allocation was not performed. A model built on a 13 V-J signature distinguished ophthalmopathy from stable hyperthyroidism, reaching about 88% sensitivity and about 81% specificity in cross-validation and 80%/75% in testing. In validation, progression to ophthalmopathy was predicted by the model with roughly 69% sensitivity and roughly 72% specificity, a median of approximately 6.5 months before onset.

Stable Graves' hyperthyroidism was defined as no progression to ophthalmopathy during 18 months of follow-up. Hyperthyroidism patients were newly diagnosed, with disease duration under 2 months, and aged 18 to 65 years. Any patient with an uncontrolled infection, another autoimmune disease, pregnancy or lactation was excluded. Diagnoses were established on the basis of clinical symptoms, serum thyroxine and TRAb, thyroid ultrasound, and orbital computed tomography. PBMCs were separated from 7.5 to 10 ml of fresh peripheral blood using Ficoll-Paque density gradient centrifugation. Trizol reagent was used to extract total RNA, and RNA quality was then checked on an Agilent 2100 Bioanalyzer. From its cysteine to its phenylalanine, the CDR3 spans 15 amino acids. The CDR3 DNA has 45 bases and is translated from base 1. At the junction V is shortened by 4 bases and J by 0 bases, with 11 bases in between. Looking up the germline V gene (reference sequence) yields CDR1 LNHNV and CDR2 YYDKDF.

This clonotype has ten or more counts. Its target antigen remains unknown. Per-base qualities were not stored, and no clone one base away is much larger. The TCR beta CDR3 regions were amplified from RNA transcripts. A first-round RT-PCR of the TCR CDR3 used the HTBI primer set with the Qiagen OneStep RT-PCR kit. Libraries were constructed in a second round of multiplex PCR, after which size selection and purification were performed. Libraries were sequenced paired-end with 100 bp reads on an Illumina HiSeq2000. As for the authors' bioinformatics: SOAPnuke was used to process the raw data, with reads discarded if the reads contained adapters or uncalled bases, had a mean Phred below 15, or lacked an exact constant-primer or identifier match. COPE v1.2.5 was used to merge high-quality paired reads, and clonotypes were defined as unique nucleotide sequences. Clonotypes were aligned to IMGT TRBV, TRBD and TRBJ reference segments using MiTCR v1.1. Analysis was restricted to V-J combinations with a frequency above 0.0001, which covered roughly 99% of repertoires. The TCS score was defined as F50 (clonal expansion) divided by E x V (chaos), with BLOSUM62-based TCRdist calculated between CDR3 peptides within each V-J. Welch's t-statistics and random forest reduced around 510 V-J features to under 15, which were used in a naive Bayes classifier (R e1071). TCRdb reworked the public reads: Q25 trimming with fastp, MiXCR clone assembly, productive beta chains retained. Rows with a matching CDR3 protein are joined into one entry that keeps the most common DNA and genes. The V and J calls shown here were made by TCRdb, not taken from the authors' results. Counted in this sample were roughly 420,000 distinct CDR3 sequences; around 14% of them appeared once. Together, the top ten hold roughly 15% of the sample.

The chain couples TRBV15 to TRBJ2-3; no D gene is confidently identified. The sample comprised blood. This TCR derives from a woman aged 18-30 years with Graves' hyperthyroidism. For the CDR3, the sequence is CATSTLYRSTDTQYF. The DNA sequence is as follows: TGTGCCACCAGCACTTTATACCGTAGCACAGATACGCAGTATTTT.